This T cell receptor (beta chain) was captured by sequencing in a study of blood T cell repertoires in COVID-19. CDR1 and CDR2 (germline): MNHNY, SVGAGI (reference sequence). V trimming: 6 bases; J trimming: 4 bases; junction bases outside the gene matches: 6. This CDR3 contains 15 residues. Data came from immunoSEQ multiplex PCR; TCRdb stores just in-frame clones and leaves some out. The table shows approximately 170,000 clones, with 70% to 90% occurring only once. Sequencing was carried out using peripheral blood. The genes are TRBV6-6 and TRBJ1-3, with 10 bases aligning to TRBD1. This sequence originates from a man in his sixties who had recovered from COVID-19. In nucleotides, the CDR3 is TGTGCCAGCAGAAGAGGGACAGGGGACGGAAACACCATATATTTT. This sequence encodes CASRRGTGDGNTIYF.